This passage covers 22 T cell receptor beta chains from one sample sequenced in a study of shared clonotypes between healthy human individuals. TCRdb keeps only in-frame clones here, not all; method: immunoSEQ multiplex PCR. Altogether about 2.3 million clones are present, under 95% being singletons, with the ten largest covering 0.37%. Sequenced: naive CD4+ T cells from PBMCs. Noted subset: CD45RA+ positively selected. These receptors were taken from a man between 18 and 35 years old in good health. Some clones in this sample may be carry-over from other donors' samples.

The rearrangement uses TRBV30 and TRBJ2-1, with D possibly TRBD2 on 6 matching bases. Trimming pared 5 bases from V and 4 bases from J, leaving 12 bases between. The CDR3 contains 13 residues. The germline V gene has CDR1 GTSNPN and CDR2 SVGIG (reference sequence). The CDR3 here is CAWRGGLYNEQFF. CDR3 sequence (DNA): TGTGCCTGGCGTGGCGGACTATACAATGAGCAGTTCTTC.

The CDR3 DNA is TGTGCCAGCAGCTTAGCGTCCACAGGGGGCCGCACTGAAGCTTTCTTT. Translated: CASSLASTGGRTEAFF. This chain connects TRBV11-2 to TRBJ1-1, with 9 bases matching TRBD1. This CDR3 has 16 residues. Unmatched junction bases numbered 7, after V lost 1 base and J lost 4 bases. Germline V gene lookup returns CDR1 SGHAT and CDR2 FQNNGV.

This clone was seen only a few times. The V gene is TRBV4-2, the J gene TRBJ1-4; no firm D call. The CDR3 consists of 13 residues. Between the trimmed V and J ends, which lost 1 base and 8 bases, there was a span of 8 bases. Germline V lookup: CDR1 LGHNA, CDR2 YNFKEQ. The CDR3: CASSQGEEEKLFF. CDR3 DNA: TGTGCCAGCAGCCAAGGAGAGGAAGAAAAACTGTTTTTT.

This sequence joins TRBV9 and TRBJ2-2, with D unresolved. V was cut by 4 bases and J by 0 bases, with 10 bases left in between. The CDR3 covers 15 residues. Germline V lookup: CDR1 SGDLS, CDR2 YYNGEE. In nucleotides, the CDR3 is TGTGCCAGCAGCCCCGACCCTACGAACACCGGGGAGCTGTTTTTT. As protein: CASSPDPTNTGELFF.

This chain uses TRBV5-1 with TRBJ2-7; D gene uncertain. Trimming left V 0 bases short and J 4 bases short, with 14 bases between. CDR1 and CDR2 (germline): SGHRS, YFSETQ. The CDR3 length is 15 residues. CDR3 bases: TGCGCCAGCAGCTTGGAGCCCCAGATCGGATACGAGCAGTACTTC. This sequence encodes CASSLEPQIGYEQYF.

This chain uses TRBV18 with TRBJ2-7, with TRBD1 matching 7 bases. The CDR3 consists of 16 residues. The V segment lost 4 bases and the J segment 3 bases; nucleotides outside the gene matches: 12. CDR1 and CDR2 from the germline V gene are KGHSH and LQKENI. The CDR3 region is CASSLNPDREYYEQYF. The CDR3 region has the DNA TGTGCCAGCTCACTAAATCCTGACAGGGAATACTACGAGCAGTACTTC.

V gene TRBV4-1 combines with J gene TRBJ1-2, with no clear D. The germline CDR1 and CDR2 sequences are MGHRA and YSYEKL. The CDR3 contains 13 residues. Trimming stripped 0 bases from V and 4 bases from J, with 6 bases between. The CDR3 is CASSQERPYGYTF. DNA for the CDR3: TGCGCCAGCAGCCAAGAGCGCCCCTATGGCTACACCTTC.

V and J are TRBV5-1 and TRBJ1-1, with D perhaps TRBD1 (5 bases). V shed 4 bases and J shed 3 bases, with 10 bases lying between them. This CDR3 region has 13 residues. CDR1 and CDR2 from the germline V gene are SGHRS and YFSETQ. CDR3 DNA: TGCGCCAGCAGCGTCGGGACCTACACTGAAGCTTTCTTT. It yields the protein CASSVGTYTEAFF.

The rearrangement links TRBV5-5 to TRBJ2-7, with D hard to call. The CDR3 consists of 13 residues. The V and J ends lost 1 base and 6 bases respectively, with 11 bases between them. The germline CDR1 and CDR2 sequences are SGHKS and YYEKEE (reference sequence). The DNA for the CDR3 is TGTGCCAGCAGCTTGATTCTATTGTCCGAGCAGTACTTC. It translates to CASSLILLSEQYF.

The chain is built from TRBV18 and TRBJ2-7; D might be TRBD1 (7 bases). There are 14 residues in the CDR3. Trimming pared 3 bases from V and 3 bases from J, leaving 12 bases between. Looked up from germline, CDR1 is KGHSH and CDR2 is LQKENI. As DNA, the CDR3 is TGTGCCAGCTCACCTGCCCAGGGGGGCTACGAGCAGTACTTC. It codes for CASSPAQGGYEQYF.

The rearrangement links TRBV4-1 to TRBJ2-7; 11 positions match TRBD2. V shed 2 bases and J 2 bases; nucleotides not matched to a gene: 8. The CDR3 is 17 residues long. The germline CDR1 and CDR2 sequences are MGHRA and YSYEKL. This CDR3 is CASSQKPTSGIPYEQYF. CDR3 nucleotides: TGCGCCAGCAGCCAAAAGCCGACTAGCGGGATCCCCTACGAGCAGTACTTC.

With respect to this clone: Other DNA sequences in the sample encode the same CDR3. The CDR3 nucleotides read TGTGCCAGCAGCGTTACAGCGAGCTCCTACGAGCAGTACTTC. Protein sequence: CASSVTASSYEQYF. The gene calls are TRBV9 and TRBJ2-7, with unresolved D. The CDR3 covers 14 residues. Per germline, CDR1 SGDLS and CDR2 YYNGEE. With 2 bases removed from V and 0 bases from J, the gap between germline ends came to 9 bases. Full variable domain (rest looked up from reference TRBV9 and TRBJ2-7): DSGVTQTPKHLITATGQRVTLRCSPRSGDLSVYWYQQSLDQGLQFLIQYYNGEERAKGNILERFSAQQFPDLHSELNLSSLELGDSALYFCASSVTASSYEQYFGPGTRLTVT.

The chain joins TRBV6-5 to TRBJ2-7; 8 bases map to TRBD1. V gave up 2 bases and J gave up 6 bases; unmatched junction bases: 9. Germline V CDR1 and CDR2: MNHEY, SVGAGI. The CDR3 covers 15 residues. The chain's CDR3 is CASSYLAGGHAEQYF. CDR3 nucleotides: TGTGCCAGCAGTTACCTCGCAGGGGGCCACGCCGAGCAGTACTTC.

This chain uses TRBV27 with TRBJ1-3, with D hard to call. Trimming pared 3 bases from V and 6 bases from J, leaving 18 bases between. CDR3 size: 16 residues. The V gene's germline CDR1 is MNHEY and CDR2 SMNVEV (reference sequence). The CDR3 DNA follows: TGTGCCAGCAGTTTGGGCCCAGGAGGGAGTAAAAACACCATATATTTT. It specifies CASSLGPGGSKNTIYF.

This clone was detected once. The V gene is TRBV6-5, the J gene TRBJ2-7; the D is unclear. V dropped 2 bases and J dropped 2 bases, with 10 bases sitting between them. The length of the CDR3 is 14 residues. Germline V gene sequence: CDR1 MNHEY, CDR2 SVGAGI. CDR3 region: CASSYAALTYEQYF. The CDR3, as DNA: TGTGCCAGCAGTTACGCTGCCCTGACCTACGAGCAGTACTTC.

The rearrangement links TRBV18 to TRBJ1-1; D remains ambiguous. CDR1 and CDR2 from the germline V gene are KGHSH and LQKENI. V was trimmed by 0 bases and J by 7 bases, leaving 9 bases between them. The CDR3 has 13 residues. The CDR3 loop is CASSPPGGSEAFF. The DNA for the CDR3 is TGTGCCAGCTCACCACCGGGAGGGAGTGAAGCTTTCTTT.

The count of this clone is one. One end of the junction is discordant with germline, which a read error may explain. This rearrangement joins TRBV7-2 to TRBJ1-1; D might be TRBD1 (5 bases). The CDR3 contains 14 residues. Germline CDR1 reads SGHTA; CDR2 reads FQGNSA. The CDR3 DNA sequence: TGTGCCGGCAGCATACAGGATTTCGGGACTGAAGCTTTCTTT. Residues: CAGSIQDFGTEAFF.

The CDR3 is CASSLYTYVGGRFGGTDTQYF. The CDR3 DNA sequence: TGTGCCAGCAGTTTATATACGTATGTTGGCGGGAGGTTTGGTGGCACAGATACGCAGTATTTT. The rearrangement joins TRBV27 to TRBJ2-3; 8 bases are shared with TRBD2. The V and J ends lost 1 base and 1 base, in that order; junction bases with no gene match: 19. This CDR3 comprises 21 residues. Germline-derived CDR1 and CDR2 are MNHEY and SMNVEV (reference sequence).

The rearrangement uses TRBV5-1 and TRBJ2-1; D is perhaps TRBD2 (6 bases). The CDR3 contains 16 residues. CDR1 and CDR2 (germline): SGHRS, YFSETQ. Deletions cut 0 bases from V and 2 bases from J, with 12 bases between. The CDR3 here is CASSLEGTFPYNEQFF. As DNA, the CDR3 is TGCGCCAGCAGCTTGGAAGGGACTTTTCCCTACAATGAGCAGTTCTTC.

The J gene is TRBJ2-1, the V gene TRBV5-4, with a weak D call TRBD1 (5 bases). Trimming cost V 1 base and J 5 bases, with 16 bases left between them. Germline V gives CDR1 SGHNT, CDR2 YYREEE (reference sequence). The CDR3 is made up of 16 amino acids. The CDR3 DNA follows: TGTGCCAGCAGCTTGAAACTCTTAGACAGTGACAATGAGCAGTTCTTC. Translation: CASSLKLLDSDNEQFF.

In nucleotides, the CDR3 is TGTGCCAGCAGCCCTTCAGGACAGGCTCACATTCAGTACTTC. It translates to CASSPSGQAHIQYF. The J gene is TRBJ2-4, the V gene TRBV28; 7 bases are a match to TRBD1. The ends lost 6 bases at V and 8 bases at J; junction bases unmatched: 10. Germline V gives CDR1 MDHEN, CDR2 SYDVKM. The CDR3 has 14 amino acids.

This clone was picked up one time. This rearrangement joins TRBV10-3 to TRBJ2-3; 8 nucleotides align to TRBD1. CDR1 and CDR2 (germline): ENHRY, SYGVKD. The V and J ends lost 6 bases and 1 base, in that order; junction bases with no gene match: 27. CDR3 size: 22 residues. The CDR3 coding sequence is TGTGCCATCAGCCGGACAGGGTTATTAGGGGCGGGCGCATCCCACGGCACAGATACGCAGTATTTT. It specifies CAISRTGLLGAGASHGTDTQYF.